The 26 T cell receptor beta chains below come from one sample, sequenced in a study of T cell changes during pregnancy in multiple sclerosis. Using immunoSEQ multiplex PCR, the repertoire was profiled, and TCRdb retains in-frame clones only, with some absent. The repertoire holds 25,000 to 35,000 clones, with around 90% as singletons. Sequencing used CD4+ T cells from peripheral blood mononuclear cells, obtained in the second trimester of pregnancy. Source of these receptors: a female donor in good health, enrolled as a control in a pregnancy study.

The V call is TRBV19, the J call TRBJ1-1; 9 positions agree with TRBD1. The CDR3 contains 14 residues. Germline trimming cut 5 bases from V and 3 bases from J; bases unmatched to any gene: 4. CDR1 and CDR2 from the germline V gene are LNHDA and SQIVND (reference sequence). The CDR3: CASSLGQGYTEAFF. CDR3 bases: TGTGCCAGTAGTCTGGGACAGGGTTACACTGAAGCTTTCTTT. Full variable domain (remainder filled in from reference TRBV19 and TRBJ1-1): DGGITQSPKYLFRKEGQNVTLSCEQNLNHDAMYWYRQDPGQGLRLIYYSQIVNDFQKGDIAEGYSVSREKKESFPLTVTSAQKNPTAFYLCASSLGQGYTEAFFGQGTRLTVV.

By frequency in the sample, this clone is medium-sized. The junction departs from germline at one end; a sequencing error may be responsible. The V gene is TRBV13, the J gene TRBJ2-7; the match to TRBD1 covers 8 bases. CDR3 length: 13 residues. The V gene's germline CDR1 is PRHDT and CDR2 FYEKMQ (reference sequence). The CDR3 region has the DNA TGTGCCAGCAGGTTAGGACAGGGCTACGAGCAGTACTTC. This gives the protein CASRLGQGYEQYF.

J is TRBJ2-3 and V is TRBV19; D is undetermined. The CDR3 consists of 11 residues. V lost 1 base and J 6 bases, leaving 2 bases between the germline ends. Germline values: CDR1 LNHDA, CDR2 SQIVND (reference sequence). CDR3 sequence: CASSIADTQYF. CDR3 nucleotides: TGTGCCAGTAGTATAGCGGATACGCAGTATTTT.

The chain joins TRBV11-3 to TRBJ2-1, with 10 positions matching TRBD2. CDR1 is SGHNT and CDR2 is YENEEA in the germline V gene. This CDR3 comprises 13 residues. With V trimmed by 8 bases and J by 7 bases, 5 bases remained unmatched. The CDR3 DNA reads TGTGCCAGCGAGCGGGGGGGCTTGAATGAGCAGTTCTTC. As protein: CASERGGLNEQFF.

The chain uses TRBV5-1 and TRBJ2-5; unclear D gene. V lost 2 bases to trimming and J lost 0 bases, with 14 bases between them. Per the germline V gene, CDR1 is SGHRS and CDR2 is YFSETQ. CDR3 size: 16 residues. The CDR3 bases are TGCGCCAGCAGCTTAACCCCCTTAGACTACCAAGAGACCCAGTACTTC. This gives the protein CASSLTPLDYQETQYF.

V usage is TRBV10-1 and J usage is TRBJ2-1, with TRBD1 matching over 10 bases. The germline gives CDR1 WNHNN, CDR2 SYGVQD (reference sequence). Trimming cost V 4 bases and J 6 bases; bases outside gene matches: 6. The CDR3 consists of 15 residues. CDR3 region: CASSGTGGFVNEQFF. DNA of the CDR3: TGCGCCAGCAGTGGGACAGGGGGTTTCGTCAATGAGCAGTTCTTC.

The J gene is TRBJ2-7, the V gene TRBV6-6; TRBD2 matches 8 bases. CDR1 and CDR2 from the germline V gene are MNHNY and SVGAGI (reference sequence). This CDR3 contains 16 residues. With V trimmed by 7 bases and J by 4 bases, 15 bases remained unmatched. CDR3 residues: CASKMGGSGSKYEQYF. CDR3 DNA sequence: TGTGCCAGCAAAATGGGGGGGAGCGGGAGTAAATACGAGCAGTACTTC.

This clone has a handful of counts. The chain combines TRBV5-1 with TRBJ1-1, with no clear D. CDR3 size: 14 residues. Trimming left V 1 base short and J 1 base short, with 8 bases between. The germline V gene has CDR1 SGHRS and CDR2 YFSETQ. CDR3 nucleotides: TGCGCCAGCAGCTTGAACTCGGGGAACACTGAAGCTTTCTTT. Translated, it gives CASSLNSGNTEAFF.

This rearrangement joins TRBV30 to TRBJ1-1, with D hard to call. Trimming removed 2 bases from V and 4 bases from J, with 11 bases in between. The V gene's germline CDR1 is GTSNPN and CDR2 SVGIG (reference sequence). This CDR3 is 13 amino acids long. CDR3 sequence: CAWSRSGSTEAFF. As DNA, the CDR3 is TGTGCCTGGAGTAGGTCGGGGAGCACTGAAGCTTTCTTT.

The rearrangement joins TRBV6-6 to TRBJ2-3, with D perhaps matching TRBD1 (8 bases). Germline V gene sequence: CDR1 MNHNY, CDR2 SVGAGI (reference sequence). The CDR3 runs 15 residues. The V end lost 6 bases, the J end lost 6 bases, and 19 bases lay between the germline ends. The CDR3 nucleotides read TGTGCCAGCAGCCCGGACAGGGTCGGGGGGGATACGCAGTATTTT. It specifies CASSPDRVGGDTQYF.

CDR3 sequence: CASSSGQGFSGELFF. In DNA form, the CDR3 reads TGTGCCAGCAGCTCAGGACAGGGTTTTTCCGGGGAGCTGTTTTTT. The chain combines TRBV5-4 with TRBJ2-2; 8 bases align to TRBD1. The CDR3 covers 15 residues. In germline, CDR1 is SGHNT, CDR2 YYREEE (reference sequence). The ends lost 3 bases at V and 6 bases at J; junction bases unmatched: 7.

V gene TRBV2 combines with J gene TRBJ2-1; 10 bases are a match to TRBD1. V was clipped by 11 bases and J by 8 bases; unmatched bases: 15. Per the germline V gene, CDR1 is SNHLY and CDR2 is FYNNEI. The CDR3 length is 15 residues. This chain's CDR3 is CAGQTDRGRADEQFF. CDR3 in DNA: TGTGCCGGCCAAACCGACAGGGGGCGCGCCGATGAGCAGTTCTTC.

The genes are TRBV7-9 and TRBJ2-2, with D possibly TRBD1 on 6 matching bases. The CDR3 covers 14 residues. Germline CDR1 is SEHNR and CDR2 is FQNEAQ (reference sequence). V was shortened by 5 bases and J by 6 bases, with 13 bases between the two germline ends. For the CDR3, the DNA is TGTGCCAGCAGCCAAGGGGACACCCCCGGGGAGCTGTTTTTT. Protein: CASSQGDTPGELFF.

This clone was seen just once. This chain uses TRBV2 with TRBJ2-1, with 7 bases aligning to TRBD1. V shed 3 bases and J 0 bases; nucleotides not matched to a gene: 2. The CDR3 runs 15 residues. From germline, CDR1 is SNHLY and CDR2 FYNNEI. CDR3 in amino acids: CASSEDRSSYNEQFF. The CDR3 nucleotides read TGTGCCAGCAGTGAGGACAGGTCCTCCTACAATGAGCAGTTCTTC.

The CDR3 sequence: CASSSTQGSGEQYF. CDR3 bases: TGTGCCAGCAGCTCGACGCAAGGGTCGGGGGAGCAGTACTTC. V is TRBV13 and J is TRBJ2-7, with a weak D call TRBD2 (5 bases). The CDR3 totals 14 residues. Germline V gene lookup returns CDR1 PRHDT and CDR2 FYEKMQ (reference sequence). Trimming pared 4 bases from V and 7 bases from J, leaving 17 bases between.

Written as DNA, the CDR3 is TGTGCCAGCAGCCCGGGACAGGGTGGAAACACCATATATTTT. As protein: CASSPGQGGNTIYF. The rearrangement uses TRBV6-5 and TRBJ1-3; 9 positions match TRBD1. The CDR3 runs 14 residues. Germline loops: CDR1 MNHEY, CDR2 SVGAGI. With V trimmed by 6 bases and J by 3 bases, 3 bases remained unmatched.

The V gene is TRBV5-1, the J gene TRBJ2-1; D perhaps matches TRBD2 (5 bases). V was shortened by 2 bases and J by 4 bases, with 22 bases between the two germline ends. This CDR3 is built from 18 residues. Germline CDR1 is SGHRS and CDR2 is YFSETQ. The CDR3 reads CASSFGPLGGRDYNEQFF. The CDR3 DNA follows: TGCGCCAGCAGCTTCGGTCCCCTTGGCGGTCGGGATTACAATGAGCAGTTCTTC.

The sample holds one count of this clone. This rearrangement joins TRBV5-1 to TRBJ1-4, with a weak D call TRBD1 (5 bases). The CDR3 covers 14 residues. Germline V CDR1 and CDR2: SGHRS, YFSETQ. Trimming cost V 0 bases and J 4 bases, with 7 bases left between them. This CDR3 reads CASSLGRGNEKLFF. The CDR3 DNA reads TGCGCCAGCAGCTTGGGTAGGGGTAATGAAAAACTGTTTTTT.

This chain uses TRBV10-1 with TRBJ2-1, with 8 nucleotides matching TRBD2. This CDR3 is built from 18 residues. V was clipped by 3 bases and J by 0 bases; unmatched bases: 10. Looked up from germline, CDR1 is WNHNN and CDR2 is SYGVQD (reference sequence). The CDR3 region has the DNA TGCGCCAGCAGTGATTCCAGCGGGGGACCAAGCTCCTACAATGAGCAGTTCTTC. It yields the protein CASSDSSGGPSSYNEQFF.

Written as DNA, the CDR3 is TGTGCCAGCAGTGAGGGGCCGGGACTGGGTAAACATTTT. Its protein product is CASSEGPGLGKHF. The J gene is TRBJ1-5, the V gene TRBV6-4; tentatively, D is TRBD1 (5 bases). With 3 bases removed from V and 16 bases from J, the gap between germline ends came to 19 bases. CDR1 is MRHNA, CDR2 SNTAGT, per germline. The CDR3 consists of 13 residues.

The chain links TRBV27 to TRBJ1-2, with a tentative D call TRBD1 (5 bases). CDR1 is MNHEY and CDR2 is SMNVEV in the germline V gene (reference sequence). The CDR3 has 12 amino acids. Trimming left V 6 bases short and J 7 bases short, with 12 bases between. In nucleotides, the CDR3 is TGTGCCAGCAGCCGCCGGGGGAGTGGCTACACCTTC. Encoded protein: CASSRRGSGYTF.

CDR3 residues: CASQQGLTDTQYF. The CDR3 DNA reads as TGTGCCAGCCAGCAGGGGCTCACAGATACGCAGTATTTT. The gene calls are TRBV2 and TRBJ2-3, with D maybe TRBD1 (6 bases). The CDR3 totals 13 residues. V lost 8 bases, J lost 2 bases, and 11 bases lay in between. Germline CDR1 SNHLY, CDR2 FYNNEI.

This clone appeared a single time. This sequence joins TRBV7-2 and TRBJ2-1, with TRBD2 as a possible D gene (5 bases). V was pared by 5 bases and J by 0 bases, with 14 bases between. Germline V CDR1 and CDR2: SGHTA, FQGNSA. The CDR3 is made up of 16 amino acids. CDR3 DNA sequence: TGTGCCAGCAGCCCCCCCGGGGTACCCTCCTACAATGAGCAGTTCTTC. Translated: CASSPPGVPSYNEQFF.

The chain uses TRBV19 and TRBJ2-1, with D possibly matching TRBD1 (11 bases). The V gene's germline CDR1 is LNHDA and CDR2 SQIVND (reference sequence). The CDR3 loop spans 19 amino acids. Between the trimmed V and J ends, which lost 6 bases and 8 bases, there was a span of 32 bases. In DNA, the CDR3 is TGTGCCAGTAGGTCCGGACAGGGGGCAAAGCGGGAGGGCCGATATGAGCAGTTCTTC. Its protein is CASRSGQGAKREGRYEQFF.

The chain employs TRBV19 and TRBJ2-7, with 9 nucleotides matching TRBD1. The V gene end was trimmed by 6 bases and the J gene end by 3 bases; junction bases not matched to a gene: 9. This CDR3 has 15 residues. From germline, CDR1 is LNHDA and CDR2 SQIVND (reference sequence). The CDR3 spells CASRDGGTGNYEQYF. The CDR3 DNA reads as TGTGCCAGTAGGGACGGGGGGACAGGGAACTACGAGCAGTACTTC.

This chain connects TRBV6-6 to TRBJ2-7; 8 nucleotides agree with TRBD1. The germline V gene encodes CDR1 MNHNY and CDR2 SVGAGI (reference sequence). The CDR3 covers 15 residues. V was pared by 4 bases and J by 2 bases, with 7 bases of the junction left unmatched. CDR3 nucleotide sequence: TGTGCCAGCAGTTCCTACCAACAGGGGGCCTACGAGCAGTACTTC. Translation: CASSSYQQGAYEQYF.